The 3 T cell receptor beta chains below come from one sample, sequenced in a study of blood T cell repertoires in COVID-19. Some clones are missing from TCRdb's copy, which holds only in-frame ones; the method was immunoSEQ multiplex PCR. This repertoire shows tens of thousands of clones, 75% to 85% found once; its top ten account for more than 4%. The source material was peripheral blood. These TCRs come from a woman in her sixties or seventies with acute or convalescent COVID-19.

The CDR3 spells CATSDLLGSGIFPNEKLFF. The CDR3, as DNA: TGTGCCACCAGTGATTTGCTAGGGAGCGGTATCTTTCCTAATGAAAAACTGTTTTTT. This sequence joins TRBV24-1 and TRBJ1-4; no definite D call. The V end was cut by 0 bases, the J end by 3 bases, with 19 bases between. Germline V CDR1 and CDR2: KGHDR, SFDVKD. This CDR3 spans 19 amino acids.

V gene TRBV3-1 (or the pseudogene TRBV3-2) combines with J gene TRBJ1-3; possible D gene TRBD1, 6 bases. The CDR3 spans 16 residues. Germline V CDR1 and CDR2: LGHDT, YNNKEL (reference sequence). V dropped 1 base and J dropped 4 bases, with 14 bases sitting between them. CDR3: CASSQGRGGQGNTIYF. CDR3 sequence (DNA): TGTGCCAGCAGCCAAGGACGGGGGGGGCAAGGAAACACCATATATTTT.

The rearrangement joins TRBV4-2 to TRBJ2-3; unclear D gene. V dropped 3 bases and J dropped 4 bases, with 11 bases sitting between them. The CDR3 consists of 14 residues. Per the germline V gene, CDR1 is LGHNA and CDR2 is YNFKEQ. CDR3 nucleotides: TGTGCCAGCAGCCATGAGAATAGCCCAGATACGCAGTATTTT. Protein product: CASSHENSPDTQYF.